The next 27 T cell receptor beta chains were all read from a single sample in a study of CD8+ T cells in alopecia areata. Extraction and reverse transcription of RNA yielded cDNA as the sequencing template. Measured with immunoSEQ multiplex PCR; TCRdb has only the in-frame clones, and not every one. The sample records nearly 200,000 clones, 58% being singletons. Indicated treatment: oral pan-JAK inhibitor, 5-10 mg twice daily. Material: CD4+ T cells sorted from blood, obtained at week 24, from a patient treated with tofacitinib. Every receptor here comes from a human donor with alopecia areata.

This clone came up a few times. The chain couples TRBV29-1 to TRBJ2-1, with D unclear. Germline V gene sequence: CDR1 SQVTM, CDR2 ANQGSEA. V was cut by 6 bases and J by 0 bases, with 15 bases left in between. CDR3 size: 15 residues. The CDR3 sequence is CSVADPPSSYNEQFF. The CDR3 region has the DNA TGCAGCGTCGCGGACCCCCCGAGCTCCTACAATGAGCAGTTCTTC.

This clone was recorded a few times. The chain couples TRBV5-4 to TRBJ1-4; D is unresolved. V lost 4 bases and J lost 0, with 10 bases in between. CDR3 length: 15 amino acids. Per the germline V gene, CDR1 is SGHNT and CDR2 is YYREEE (reference sequence). In nucleotides, the CDR3 is TGTGCCAGCAGCGTTGAGACCTCAACTAATGAAAAACTGTTTTTT. It translates to CASSVETSTNEKLFF. The full variable domain, rest sourced from reference TRBV5-4 and TRBJ1-4, is ETGVTQSPTHLIKTRGQQVTLRCSSQSGHNTVSWYQQALGQGPQFIFQYYREEENGRGNFPPRFSGLQFPNYSSELNVNALELDDSALYLCASSVETSTNEKLFFGSGTQLSVL.

Only a few counts were recorded for this clone. The chain uses TRBV18 and TRBJ2-7; 9 positions match TRBD1. The CDR3 has 15 amino acids. V lost 5 bases and J lost 2; bases outside the gene matches: 7. Germline CDR1 KGHSH, CDR2 LQKENI. In nucleotides, the CDR3 is TGTGCCAGCTCAAAAACCGGGACAGGGACCTACGAGCAGTACTTC. Translated: CASSKTGTGTYEQYF.

The chain recombines TRBV27 with TRBJ1-2; maybe TRBD1 (6 bases). The CDR3 runs to 15 residues. Germline-derived CDR1 and CDR2 are MNHEY and SMNVEV (reference sequence). Trimming removed 2 bases from V and 1 base from J, with 11 bases in between. The CDR3 nucleotides are TGTGCCAGCAGTTTAGTGGGGGGCGATAACTATGGCTACACCTTC. Amino acids: CASSLVGGDNYGYTF.

The chain carries TRBV7-9 and TRBJ1-5, with 7 nucleotides matching TRBD1. Trimming removed 5 bases from V and 7 bases from J; junction bases left unmatched: 5. CDR1 is SEHNR and CDR2 is FQNEAQ in the germline V gene (reference sequence). The CDR3 runs to 13 residues. CDR3 amino acids: CASSLRTGQPQHF. CDR3 nucleotides: TGTGCCAGCAGCCTTCGGACAGGACAGCCCCAGCATTTT.

This clone was counted a few times. This chain joins TRBV5-4 and TRBJ2-3; 11 bases are a match to TRBD2. The CDR3 runs 17 residues. CDR1 SGHNT and CDR2 YYREEE come from the germline V gene (reference sequence). Unmatched junction bases numbered 3, after V lost 0 bases and J lost 0 bases. The CDR3 loop reads CASSLGLAGTSTDTQYF. CDR3 bases: TGTGCCAGCAGCTTGGGACTAGCGGGGACTAGCACAGATACGCAGTATTTT.

V gene TRBV27 combines with J gene TRBJ1-2; TRBD1 agrees at 8 bases. This CDR3 is built from 12 residues. V gave up 10 bases and J gave up 8 bases; unmatched junction bases: 9. Germline CDR1 reads MNHEY; CDR2 reads SMNVEV (reference sequence). The CDR3 reads CANPGQGNGYTF. As DNA, the CDR3 is TGTGCCAACCCCGGACAGGGTAACGGCTACACCTTC.

This clone has a handful of counts. The chain recombines TRBV2 with TRBJ2-7, with D possibly matching TRBD1 (6 bases). Germline values: CDR1 SNHLY, CDR2 FYNNEI. V was pared by 8 bases and J by 2 bases, with 16 bases between. CDR3 length: 14 amino acids. Written as DNA, the CDR3 is TGTGCCAGCGGGTCAGGGGCTCTCACCTACGAGCAGTACTTC. As protein: CASGSGALTYEQYF.

The chain carries TRBV5-1 and TRBJ2-7, with TRBD2 matching 11 bases. J gave up 4 bases and V 4 bases, and 7 bases lay outside the gene matches. The CDR3 has 15 amino acids. Looked up from germline, CDR1 is SGHRS and CDR2 is YFSETQ. CDR3 in amino acids: CASSEVAGGQYEQYF. DNA for the CDR3: TGCGCCAGCAGCGAAGTAGCGGGAGGGCAATACGAGCAGTACTTC.

The V and J genes are TRBV19 and TRBJ1-5; perhaps TRBD1 as D (6 bases). This CDR3 is built from 13 residues. V was trimmed by 7 bases and J by 3 bases, leaving 10 bases between them. Germline V gene data show CDR1 as LNHDA and CDR2 as SQIVND (reference sequence). The CDR3 spells CASTGDFNQPQHF. The CDR3 coding sequence is TGTGCCAGTACAGGGGACTTCAATCAGCCCCAGCATTTT.

This clone showed up just a few times. The chain links TRBV29-1 to TRBJ1-3, with unresolved D. Trimming removed 7 bases at V and 0 bases at J, with 10 bases between. Germline CDR1 and CDR2: SQVTM and ANQGSEA. This CDR3 is built from 13 residues. The CDR3 nucleotides read TGCAGCGGGAGTCGAAGCTCTGGAAACACCATATATTTT. The encoded protein is CSGSRSSGNTIYF. The full variable domain, completed using reference TRBV29-1 and TRBJ1-3, is SAVISQKPSRDICQRGTSLTIQCQVDSQVTMMFWYRQQPGQSLTLIATANQGSEATYESGFVIDKFPISRPNLTFSTLTVSNMSPEDSSIYLCSGSRSSGNTIYFGEGSWLTVV.

The chain combines TRBV6-1 with TRBJ2-2; no clear D. The V and J ends lost 5 bases and 5 bases respectively, with 12 bases between them. From germline, CDR1 is MNHNS and CDR2 SASEGT. The CDR3 length is 14 residues. The DNA for the CDR3 is TGTGCCAGCAGTATCCCCACCAGGACCGGGGAGCTGTTTTTT. Protein sequence: CASSIPTRTGELFF.

To note about this clone: Other DNA sequences in the same sample also yield this CDR3. The chain employs TRBV2 and TRBJ2-3; D ambiguous. Germline V lookup: CDR1 SNHLY, CDR2 FYNNEI. V dropped 4 bases and J dropped 2 bases, with 7 bases sitting between them. CDR3 length equals 13 residues. CDR3 sequence reads: CASSGSFTDTQYF. Here the CDR3 DNA reads TGTGCCAGCAGTGGCTCCTTCACAGATACGCAGTATTTT.

The chain recombines TRBV7-3 with TRBJ1-1, with D possibly matching TRBD1 (5 bases). Trimming pared 3 bases from V and 4 bases from J, leaving 12 bases between. The CDR3 has 14 residues. Germline V gene lookup returns CDR1 SGHTA and CDR2 FQGTGA. The CDR3, as DNA: TGTGCCAGCAGCTTGAAGGGGCCATCCACTGAAGCTTTCTTT. Translated: CASSLKGPSTEAFF.

The rearrangement links TRBV30 to TRBJ1-1, with 7 nucleotides matching TRBD1. J gave up 5 bases and V 5 bases, and 5 bases lay outside the gene matches. This CDR3 has 12 residues. Germline V lookup: CDR1 GTSNPN, CDR2 SVGIG (reference sequence). The CDR3 region is CAWGGQATEAFF. The CDR3 DNA sequence: TGTGCCTGGGGCGGACAGGCAACTGAAGCTTTCTTT.

This clone was observed a handful of times. The chain recombines TRBV2 with TRBJ2-3; maybe TRBD1 (6 bases). There are 14 residues in the CDR3. Trimming left V 8 bases short and J 5 bases short, with 17 bases between. The germline CDR1 and CDR2 sequences are SNHLY and FYNNEI. The CDR3 region is CASAAGAPGDTQYF. The CDR3 coding sequence is TGTGCCAGCGCCGCAGGGGCCCCGGGAGATACGCAGTATTTT.

The V and J genes are TRBV7-2 and TRBJ2-2; a weak D match, TRBD1 (6 bases). The V gene's germline CDR1 is SGHTA and CDR2 FQGNSA. The CDR3 runs 17 residues. V was cut by 1 base and J by 4 bases, with 16 bases left in between. CDR3 sequence (DNA): TGTGCCAGCAGCTTAGATTTTGCAGGGGCGGGCACCGGGGAGCTGTTTTTT. Translated, it gives CASSLDFAGAGTGELFF.

This clone was observed a single time. V gene TRBV5-1 combines with J gene TRBJ2-2; 7 nucleotides align to TRBD1. Germline V gene sequence: CDR1 SGHRS, CDR2 YFSETQ. The trim removed 4 bases at V and 6 bases at J, leaving 3 bases unmatched. The CDR3 extends over 13 amino acids. CDR3 DNA sequence: TGCGCCAGCAGCGTAACAGGGGCCGGGGAGCTGTTTTTT. Its translation is CASSVTGAGELFF.

J is TRBJ1-2 and V is TRBV30; no clear D gene. Germline V gene lookup returns CDR1 GTSNPN and CDR2 SVGIG (reference sequence). V was cut by 1 base and J by 4 bases, with 16 bases left in between. This CDR3 region has 15 residues. CDR3: CAWSERGRMLYGYTF. CDR3 nucleotide sequence: TGTGCCTGGAGTGAGAGAGGACGGATGCTCTATGGCTACACCTTC. The variable domain in full, completed from reference TRBV30 and TRBJ1-2, reads SQTIHQWPATLVQPVGSPLSLECTVEGTSNPNLYWYRQAAGRGLQLLFYSVGIGQISSEVPQNLSASRPQDRQFILSSKKLLLSDSGFYLCAWSERGRMLYGYTFGSGTRLTVV.

This clone was counted only a few times. The CDR3 DNA is TGTGCCAGCAGTTCCAGGGGACACGACACTGAAGCTTTCTTT. Amino acids: CASSSRGHDTEAFF. The chain couples TRBV7-3 to TRBJ1-1; D might be TRBD1 (6 bases). This CDR3 is 14 amino acids long. V was trimmed by 6 bases and J by 3 bases, leaving 14 bases between them. In germline, CDR1 is SGHTA, CDR2 FQGTGA.

The rearrangement uses TRBV6-6 and TRBJ1-5; 10 positions match TRBD1. Germline values: CDR1 MNHNY, CDR2 SVGAGI (reference sequence). V was pared by 5 bases and J by 7 bases, with 11 bases of the junction left unmatched. This CDR3 contains 16 residues. The CDR3 protein is CASSPRDRGSGQPQHF. CDR3 sequence (DNA): TGTGCCAGCAGTCCCCGGGACAGGGGATCGGGGCAGCCCCAGCATTTT.

This chain uses TRBV7-3 with TRBJ2-1, with TRBD2 matching over 10 bases. The CDR3 has 16 amino acids. Germline CDR1 reads SGHTA; CDR2 reads FQGTGA. V lost 5 bases, J lost 8 bases, and 12 bases stayed unmatched. CDR3: CASSPQSGGAGYEQFF. CDR3 sequence (DNA): TGTGCCAGCAGCCCACAAAGCGGGGGGGCAGGATATGAGCAGTTCTTC.

The sample holds one count of this clone. The rearrangement uses TRBV5-4 and TRBJ2-1, with D perhaps matching TRBD1 (5 bases). V lost 7 bases, J lost 7 bases, and 24 bases lay in between. Germline values: CDR1 SGHNT, CDR2 YYREEE (reference sequence). CDR3 length: 16 residues. The CDR3 coding sequence is TGTGCCAGCGGGGAAAACCCAAGGGGCGTGGGGAATGAGCAGTTCTTC. It specifies CASGENPRGVGNEQFF. Full variable domain (outside the CDR3, taken from reference TRBV5-4 and TRBJ2-1): ETGVTQSPTHLIKTRGQQVTLRCSSQSGHNTVSWYQQALGQGPQFIFQYYREEENGRGNFPPRFSGLQFPNYSSELNVNALELDDSALYLCASGENPRGVGNEQFFGPGTRLTVL.

This clone showed up just a few times. The chain joins TRBV7-2 to TRBJ2-2; TRBD2 matches at 7 bases. V lost 1 base, J lost 5 bases, and 4 bases stayed unmatched. Germline V gives CDR1 SGHTA, CDR2 FQGNSA. This CDR3 contains 15 residues. CDR3 DNA: TGTGCCAGCAGCTTAGGACTAGCCGGAACCGGGGAGCTGTTTTTT. This sequence encodes CASSLGLAGTGELFF. Based on the CDR3 plus reference TRBV7-2 and TRBJ2-2, the full variable domain is GAGVSQSPSNKVTEKGKDVELRCDPISGHTALYWYRQSLGQGLEFLIYFQGNSAPDKSGLPSDRFSAERTGGSVSTLTIQRTQQEDSAVYLCASSLGLAGTGELFFGEGSRLTVL.

V gene TRBV19 combines with J gene TRBJ1-1; a weak D match, TRBD1 (5 bases). Per germline, CDR1 LNHDA and CDR2 SQIVND (reference sequence). Trimming stripped 6 bases from V and 2 bases from J, with 10 bases between. CDR3 length: 13 amino acids. CDR3: CASRRGVNTEAFF. In DNA form, the CDR3 reads TGTGCCAGTAGGCGGGGGGTAAACACTGAAGCTTTCTTT.

This clone was detected a few times. This chain joins TRBV5-1 and TRBJ1-2, with no clear D. Germline V lookup: CDR1 SGHRS, CDR2 YFSETQ. This CDR3 spans 13 amino acids. Deletions cut 4 bases from V and 4 bases from J, with 11 bases between. CDR3 bases: TGCGCCAGCAGCCTTGATAGTACCTATGGCTACACCTTC. It is translated as CASSLDSTYGYTF.

The V and J genes are TRBV27 and TRBJ2-7; D might be TRBD1 or TRBD2, each matching 6 bases. Germline loops: CDR1 MNHEY, CDR2 SMNVEV (reference sequence). V lost 6 bases and J 2 bases, leaving 14 bases between the germline ends. The CDR3 extends over 14 amino acids. The CDR3 loop is CASRFQGTPYEQYF. In DNA, the CDR3 is TGTGCCAGCAGATTCCAGGGGACTCCCTACGAGCAGTACTTC.